The source of this TCR beta chain is a study of T cell changes during pregnancy in multiple sclerosis. Libraries were prepared by immunoSEQ multiplex PCR; TCRdb keeps only in-frame clonotypes and omits some of them. In the table there are some 60,000 clones, 70% to 90% of which are singletons. The V gene lost 1 base and the J gene lost 9 bases, with 13 bases spanning the gap. Germline CDR1 reads LNHDA; CDR2 reads SQIVND (reference sequence). The CDR3 loop spans 14 amino acids. The TCR originated in a female donor with multiple sclerosis, enrolled in a pregnancy study. This chain connects TRBV19 to TRBJ2-1; the D gene is possibly TRBD2 (6 bases). The sample here was peripheral blood, taken after pregnancy. The CDR3 sequence is CASSIGPLGGEQFF. The CDR3 DNA sequence: TGTGCCAGTAGTATAGGGCCCCTGGGAGGTGAGCAGTTCTTC.